The 8 T cell receptor beta chains below were found in one sample sequenced in a study of molecular identifiers for immune sequencing clone quantification. TCRdb re-derived calls from the PCR reads in MiXCR, one entry per CDR3 protein. The sample records about 320,000 distinct CDR3 sequences, 24% being singletons. The sample consisted of naive CD8+ T cells from blood, with Jurkat cell RNA spiked in. This sample's subset: FACS-sorted CD8+CD4-CCR7+CD45RA+ naive T cells. These receptors were taken from a human donor in good health. Some libraries in this study had Jurkat cell RNA spiked in.

This clonotype came up many times. The chain is built from TRBV5-4 and TRBJ2-7; 11 nucleotides match TRBD2. From germline, CDR1 is SGHNT and CDR2 YYREEE (reference sequence). The CDR3 length is 16 residues. The V gene end was trimmed by 4 bases and the J gene end by 3 bases; junction bases not matched to a gene: 9. The CDR3 here is CASSVLAGGPDYEQYF. CDR3 sequence (DNA): TGTGCCAGCAGCGTTTTAGCGGGGGGGCCTGACTACGAGCAGTACTTC.

Only a few counts were recorded for this clonotype. This chain connects TRBV7-8 to TRBJ2-7; 9 bases map to TRBD1. V trimming: 8 bases; J trimming: 3 bases; junction bases outside the gene matches: 11. Looked up from germline, CDR1 is SGHVS and CDR2 is FQNEAQ. This CDR3 spans 15 amino acids. This chain's CDR3 is CASGPRDRVDYEQYF. CDR3 in DNA: TGTGCCAGCGGCCCGCGGGACAGGGTAGACTACGAGCAGTACTTC.

The table lists this clonotype with many counts. The gene calls are TRBV7-9 and TRBJ2-1, with TRBD2 as a possible D gene (5 bases). The germline gives CDR1 SEHNR, CDR2 FQNEAQ (reference sequence). The CDR3 loop spans 13 amino acids. The V end was cut by 2 bases, the J end by 5 bases, with 7 bases between. The CDR3 sequence: CASSLPADNEQFF. The CDR3 region has the DNA TGTGCCAGCAGCTTACCAGCGGACAATGAGCAGTTCTTC.

This clonotype occurred many times. The chain carries TRBV7-8 and TRBJ1-1; D possibly corresponds to TRBD1 (6 bases). Deletions cut 3 bases from V and 5 bases from J, with 10 bases between. Per the germline V gene, CDR1 is SGHVS and CDR2 is FQNEAQ. This CDR3 spans 13 amino acids. CDR3 sequence: CASSFQGSTEAFF. CDR3 DNA: TGTGCCAGCAGCTTCCAGGGGTCAACTGAAGCTTTCTTT.

This clonotype was observed at least ten times. The chain couples TRBV29-1 to TRBJ2-1; weak D call: TRBD1 (5 bases). There are 14 residues in the CDR3. Trimming removed 3 bases at V and 2 bases at J, with 11 bases between. The germline gives CDR1 SQVTM, CDR2 ANQGSEA. DNA of the CDR3: TGCAGCGTTGAGGCAGGGATCACCTACAATGAGCAGTTCTTC. It specifies CSVEAGITYNEQFF.

This clonotype was seen repeatedly, ten times or more. The rearrangement uses TRBV29-1 and TRBJ1-1; tentative D call: TRBD1 (5 bases). The CDR3 runs 12 residues. Between the trimmed V and J ends, which lost 7 bases and 4 bases, there was a span of 13 bases. The V gene's germline CDR1 is SQVTM and CDR2 ANQGSEA. The CDR3 protein is CSDLSRVTEAFF. DNA for the CDR3: TGCAGCGACCTATCCAGGGTCACTGAAGCTTTCTTT.

This clonotype was observed a handful of times. This clone may be a read error of a much larger clone one base away. The DNA for the CDR3 is TGTGCCAGCAGAGTCGACCCTGGAACGGGACTCTCGACAGAGCAGTTCTTC. It specifies CASRVDPGTGLSTEQFF. The J gene is TRBJ2-1, the V gene TRBV2; perhaps TRBD2 as D (6 bases). V lost 6 bases, J lost 10 bases, and 28 bases lay in between. Germline CDR1 SNHLY, CDR2 FYNNEI. This CDR3 contains 17 residues.

The rearrangement joins TRBV12-3 or TRBV12-4 to TRBJ1-1; D unclear. The CDR3 runs 12 residues. The ends were cut back, 6 bases at V and 4 bases at J, with 9 bases in the middle. The chain's CDR3 is CASSTWGTEAFF. CDR3 sequence (DNA): TGTGCCAGCAGCACCTGGGGCACTGAAGCTTTCTTT.